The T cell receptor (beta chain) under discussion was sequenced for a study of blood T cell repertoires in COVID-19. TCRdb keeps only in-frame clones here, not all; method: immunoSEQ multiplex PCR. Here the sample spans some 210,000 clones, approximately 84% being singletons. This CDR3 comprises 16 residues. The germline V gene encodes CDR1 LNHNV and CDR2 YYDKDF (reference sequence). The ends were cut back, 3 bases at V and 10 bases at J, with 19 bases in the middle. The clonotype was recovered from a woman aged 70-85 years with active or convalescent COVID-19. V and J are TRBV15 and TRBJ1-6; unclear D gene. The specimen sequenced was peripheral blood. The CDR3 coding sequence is TGTGCCACCAGCAGGGGTCCGGGATATACTAGGTCACCCCTCCACTTT. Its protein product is CATSRGPGYTRSPLHF.